Each of the 15 T cell receptor beta chains below was sequenced from the same sample in a study of response to subunit inactivated influenza vaccine. One entry per CDR3 protein, called by TCRdb with MiXCR from the RT-PCR reads. The data show about 160,000 distinct CDR3 sequences, with roughly 10% seen just once and 35% to 40% held by the top ten. Source: CD8+ T cells sorted from PBMCs, taken roughly 24 months after vaccination. These receptors all stem from a man aged 45-69 years who received an inactivated influenza vaccine.

CDR3 protein: CASSPGGNTIYF. The CDR3 nucleotides are TGTGCCAGCAGCCCAGGGGGAAACACCATATATTTT. The chain uses TRBV12-3 or TRBV12-4 and TRBJ1-3; tentative D call: TRBD1 (5 bases). V shed 6 bases and J shed 4 bases, with 7 bases lying between them. The CDR3 runs to 12 residues.

The sample holds a few counts of this clonotype. The chain combines TRBV5-6 with TRBJ2-7, with D perhaps TRBD1 (5 bases). Looked up from germline, CDR1 is SGHDT and CDR2 is YYEEEE. The CDR3 contains 14 residues. V was clipped by 2 bases and J by 3 bases, with 12 bases between them. CDR3: CASSLLDSYYEQYF. CDR3 in DNA: TGTGCCAGCAGCTTACTCGACAGCTACTACGAGCAGTACTTC.

This clonotype was recorded a few times. The rearrangement links TRBV2 to TRBJ2-2; D possibly uses TRBD1 or TRBD2 (5 bases each). Trimming cost V 8 bases and J 2 bases, with 12 bases left between them. Germline loops: CDR1 SNHLY, CDR2 FYNNEI. The CDR3 sequence is 14 residues long. CDR3 DNA sequence: TGTGCCAGCGGCCGGGACGGAAACACCGGGGAGCTGTTTTTT. This translates into CASGRDGNTGELFF.

This clonotype was seen a handful of times. J is TRBJ1-1 and V is TRBV4-3; weak D call: TRBD1 (6 bases). This CDR3 has 17 amino acids. The V gene's germline CDR1 is LGHNA and CDR2 YSLEER. V gave up 3 bases and J gave up 0 bases, with 17 bases separating them. The CDR3 region has the DNA TGCGCCAGCAGCCAGGGACCTGAAGACAGGTTGAACACTGAAGCTTTCTTT. This sequence encodes CASSQGPEDRLNTEAFF.

This clonotype was detected a few times. The rearrangement joins TRBV7-6 to TRBJ2-7, with TRBD1 matching 12 bases. The J segment lost 3 bases and the V segment lost 5 bases, leaving 8 bases of the junction unmatched. Per the germline V gene, CDR1 is SGHVS and CDR2 is FNYEAQ. The CDR3 consists of 16 residues. In nucleotides, the CDR3 is TGTGCCAGCAGCCCCCCCGGGACAGGGGGCGGCTACGAGCAGTACTTC. It translates to CASSPPGTGGGYEQYF. Full variable domain (missing parts from reference TRBV7-6 and TRBJ2-7): GAGVSQSPRYKVTKRGQDVALRCDPISGHVSLYWYRQALGQGPEFLTYFNYEAQQDKSGLPNDRFSAERPEGSISTLTIQRTEQRDSAMYRCASSPPGTGGGYEQYFGPGTRLTVT.

This chain uses TRBV20-1 with TRBJ2-3; 7 positions match TRBD2. The J segment lost 4 bases and the V segment lost 1 base, leaving 14 bases of the junction unmatched. The CDR3 consists of 17 residues. CDR1 is DFQATT, CDR2 SNEGSKA, per germline (reference sequence). CDR3 DNA sequence: TGCAGTGCTAGAGTTTTCACACAGCGGGGATACTCAGATACGCAGTATTTT. It translates to CSARVFTQRGYSDTQYF.

This clonotype was counted between two and nine times. The rearrangement links TRBV4-3 to TRBJ2-1, with D maybe TRBD2 (6 bases). CDR1 and CDR2 (germline): LGHNA, YSLEER. Trimming shortened V by 0 bases and J by 10 bases, and 22 bases separated the two germline ends. This CDR3 is 17 amino acids long. The CDR3: CASSQESSGLPIGEQFF. The CDR3 bases are TGCGCCAGCAGCCAAGAGAGCAGCGGGCTGCCAATTGGGGAGCAGTTCTTC.

This clonotype has only a few counts. This chain connects TRBV9 to TRBJ2-2; no reliable D call. The germline V and J ends were trimmed by 3 bases and 4 bases, with 7 bases remaining between them. CDR1 is SGDLS and CDR2 is YYNGEE in the germline V gene. The CDR3 loop spans 13 amino acids. CDR3: CASSAAGTGELFF. In DNA form, the CDR3 reads TGTGCCAGCAGCGCCGCCGGCACCGGGGAGCTGTTTTTT.

This clonotype has just a few counts. The CDR3 DNA sequence: TGTGCCAGCAATTTCGACAGGGGGGCCGGGGAGCTGTTTTTT. As protein: CASNFDRGAGELFF. The chain combines TRBV3-1 with TRBJ2-2; TRBD1 aligns across 9 bases. The CDR3 totals 14 residues. Germline-derived CDR1 and CDR2 are LGHDT and YNNKEL (reference sequence). J gave up 6 bases and V 7 bases, and 6 bases lay outside the gene matches.

There are many counts of this clonotype. The rearrangement uses TRBV15 and TRBJ2-2; a weak D match, TRBD2 (5 bases). The germline V gene has CDR1 LNHNV and CDR2 YYDKDF (reference sequence). This CDR3 is 16 amino acids long. Trimming cost V 0 bases and J 4 bases, with 12 bases left between them. CDR3 residues: CATSRELASSTGELFF. In DNA, the CDR3 is TGTGCCACCAGCAGAGAATTGGCTAGCAGCACCGGGGAGCTGTTTTTT.

This clonotype was seen a handful of times. This chain joins TRBV7-2 and TRBJ2-7; TRBD1 aligns across 7 bases. Germline V gives CDR1 SGHTA, CDR2 FQGNSA. The CDR3 runs 14 residues. The junction had 4 bases not matched to a gene; V was cut back by 2 bases and J by 3 bases. The CDR3 spells CASSLPGTDYEQYF. The CDR3 nucleotides read TGTGCCAGCAGCTTACCCGGGACAGACTACGAGCAGTACTTC. The variable domain in full, completed from reference TRBV7-2 and TRBJ2-7, reads GAGVSQSPSNKVTEKGKDVELRCDPISGHTALYWYRQSLGQGLEFLIYFQGNSAPDKSGLPSDRFSAERTGGSVSTLTIQRTQQEDSAVYLCASSLPGTDYEQYFGPGTRLTVT.

This clonotype has at least ten counts. The CDR3 sequence: CASSQGFAYEQYF. In nucleotides, the CDR3 is TGCGCCAGCAGCCAGGGCTTTGCCTACGAGCAGTACTTC. The chain joins TRBV4-3 to TRBJ2-7, with D uncertain. The V and J ends lost 3 bases and 2 bases respectively, with 8 bases between them. The CDR3 length is 13 residues. Germline assignment: CDR1 LGHNA and CDR2 YSLEER.

This clonotype was seen only a few times. CDR3 sequence (DNA): TGCGCCAGCAGCCAAGGGGCAGGGCTCGACACTGAAGCTTTCTTT. Its protein product is CASSQGAGLDTEAFF. The chain employs TRBV4-3 and TRBJ1-1, with a tentative D call TRBD1 (5 bases). This CDR3 has 15 residues. The ends were cut back, 1 base at V and 3 bases at J, with 12 bases in the middle. CDR1 is LGHNA and CDR2 is YSLEER in the germline V gene.

This clonotype was counted between two and nine times. The V call is TRBV10-3, the J call TRBJ2-3, with 7 bases lining up with TRBD1. Germline assignment: CDR1 ENHRY and CDR2 SYGVKD. The CDR3 covers 16 residues. J was trimmed by 0 bases and V by 5 bases; bases with no gene match: 8. The CDR3 DNA follows: TGTGCCATCAGTTTTGGACAGGTCCCTAGCACAGATACGCAGTATTTT. It codes for CAISFGQVPSTDTQYF.

There are a few counts of this clonotype. The V call is TRBV5-1, the J call TRBJ1-1; 11 bases agree with TRBD1. The CDR3 has 16 amino acids. V gave up 0 bases and J gave up 5 bases; unmatched junction bases: 6. Germline CDR1 SGHRS, CDR2 YFSETQ. The CDR3 bases are TGCGCCAGCAGCTTGGCCGGAGGGGACAGGGGGACTGAAGCTTTCTTT. It encodes CASSLAGGDRGTEAFF.